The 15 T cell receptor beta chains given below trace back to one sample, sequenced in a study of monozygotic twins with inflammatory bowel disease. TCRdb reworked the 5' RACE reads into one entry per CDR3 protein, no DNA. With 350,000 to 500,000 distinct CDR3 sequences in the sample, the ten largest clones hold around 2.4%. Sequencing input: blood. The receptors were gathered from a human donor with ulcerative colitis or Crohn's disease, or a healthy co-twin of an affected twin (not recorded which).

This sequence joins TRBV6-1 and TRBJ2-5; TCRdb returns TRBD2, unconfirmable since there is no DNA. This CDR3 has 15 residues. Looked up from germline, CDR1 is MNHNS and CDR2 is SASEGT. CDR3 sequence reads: CASSQGLAGIQTQYF.

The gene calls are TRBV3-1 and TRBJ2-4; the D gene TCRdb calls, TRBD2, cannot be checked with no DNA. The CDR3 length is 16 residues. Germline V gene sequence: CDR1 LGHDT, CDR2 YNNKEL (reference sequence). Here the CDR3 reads CASSPRLAGGGNIQYF.

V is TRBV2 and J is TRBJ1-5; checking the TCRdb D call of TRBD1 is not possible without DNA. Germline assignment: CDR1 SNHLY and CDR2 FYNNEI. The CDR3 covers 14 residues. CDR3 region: CASSVQGAEQPQHF.

The CDR3: CASSWGQVMNTEAFF. This rearrangement joins TRBV6-5 to TRBJ1-1; TCRdb names TRBD1, which stays unverified in the absence of DNA. Germline V gives CDR1 MNHEY, CDR2 SVGAGI. The CDR3 is made up of 15 amino acids.

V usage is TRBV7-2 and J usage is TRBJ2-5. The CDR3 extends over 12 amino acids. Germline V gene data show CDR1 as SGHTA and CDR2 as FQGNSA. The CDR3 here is CASSFLRETQYF.

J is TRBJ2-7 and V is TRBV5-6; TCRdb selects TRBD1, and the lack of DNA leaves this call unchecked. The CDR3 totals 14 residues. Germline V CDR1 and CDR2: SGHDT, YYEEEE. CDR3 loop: CASSFTTGFGEQYF.

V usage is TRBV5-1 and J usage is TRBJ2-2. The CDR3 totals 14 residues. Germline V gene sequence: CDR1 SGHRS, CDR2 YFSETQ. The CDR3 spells CASSLGDGTGELFF. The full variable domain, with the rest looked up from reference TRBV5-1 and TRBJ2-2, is KAGVTQTPRYLIKTRGQQVTLSCSPISGHRSVSWYQQTPGQGLQFLFEYFSETQRNKGNFPGRFSGRQFSNSRSEMNVSTLELGDSALYLCASSLGDGTGELFFGEGSRLTVL.

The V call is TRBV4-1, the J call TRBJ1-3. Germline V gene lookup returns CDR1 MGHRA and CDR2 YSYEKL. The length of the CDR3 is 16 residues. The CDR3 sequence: CASSQDRTHSGNTIYF.

This chain's CDR3 is CASSYSIPNSYEQYF. The rearrangement uses TRBV6-5 and TRBJ2-7. CDR1 and CDR2 (germline): MNHEY, SVGAGI. The CDR3 runs 15 residues.

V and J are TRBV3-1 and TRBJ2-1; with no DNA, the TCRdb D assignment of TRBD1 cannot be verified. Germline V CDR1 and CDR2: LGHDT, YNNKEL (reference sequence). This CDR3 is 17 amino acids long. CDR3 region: CASSPPWTQGALNEQFF.

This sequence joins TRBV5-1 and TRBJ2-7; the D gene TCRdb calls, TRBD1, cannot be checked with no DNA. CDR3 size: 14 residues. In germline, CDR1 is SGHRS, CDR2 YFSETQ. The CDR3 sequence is CASRDPSGSYEQYF.

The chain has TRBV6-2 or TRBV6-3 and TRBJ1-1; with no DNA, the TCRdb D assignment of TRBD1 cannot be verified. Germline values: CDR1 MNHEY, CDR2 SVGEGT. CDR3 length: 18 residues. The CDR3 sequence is CASSYSMAQGLMNTEAFF.

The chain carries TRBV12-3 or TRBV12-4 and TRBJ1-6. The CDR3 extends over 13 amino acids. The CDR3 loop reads CASRGQMDSPLHF.

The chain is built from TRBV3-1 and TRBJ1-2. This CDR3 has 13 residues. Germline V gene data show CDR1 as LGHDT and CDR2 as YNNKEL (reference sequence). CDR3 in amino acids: CASSSDGLRGYTF.

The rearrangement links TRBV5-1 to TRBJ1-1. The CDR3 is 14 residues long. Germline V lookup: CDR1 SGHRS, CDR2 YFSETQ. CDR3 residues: CASSWDGMNTEAFF.